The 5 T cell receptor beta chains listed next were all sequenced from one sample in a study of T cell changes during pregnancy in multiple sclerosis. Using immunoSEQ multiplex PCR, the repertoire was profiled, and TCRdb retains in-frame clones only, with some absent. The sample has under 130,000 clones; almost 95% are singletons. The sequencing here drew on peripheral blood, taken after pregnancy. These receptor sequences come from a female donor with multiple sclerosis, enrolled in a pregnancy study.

CDR3 bases: TGTGCCAGCAGTCGGGACAGGGCCGGGGAGCTGTTTTTT. Residues: CASSRDRAGELFF. The chain combines TRBV6-1 with TRBJ2-2, with 9 bases fitting TRBD1. Germline values: CDR1 MNHNS, CDR2 SASEGT. The CDR3 loop spans 13 amino acids. Trimming cost V 5 bases and J 6 bases; bases outside gene matches: 1.

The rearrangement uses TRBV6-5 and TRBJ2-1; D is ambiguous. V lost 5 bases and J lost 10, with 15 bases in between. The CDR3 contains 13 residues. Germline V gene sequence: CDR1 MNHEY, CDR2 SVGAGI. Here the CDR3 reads CASSPPLRSEQFF. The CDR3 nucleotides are TGTGCCAGCAGTCCCCCCCTGCGGAGCGAGCAGTTCTTC.

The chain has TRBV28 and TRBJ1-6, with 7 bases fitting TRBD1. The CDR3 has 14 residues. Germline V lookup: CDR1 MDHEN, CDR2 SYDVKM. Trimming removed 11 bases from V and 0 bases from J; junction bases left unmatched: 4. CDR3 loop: CAYNRGSYNSPLHF. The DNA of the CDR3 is TGTGCCTATAACAGGGGCTCCTATAATTCACCCCTCCACTTT.

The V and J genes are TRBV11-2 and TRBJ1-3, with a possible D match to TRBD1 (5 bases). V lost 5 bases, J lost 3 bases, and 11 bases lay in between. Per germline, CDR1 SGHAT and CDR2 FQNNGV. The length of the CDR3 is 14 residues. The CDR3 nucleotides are TGTGCCAGCAGCCTCGGGGGTGGTGGAAACACCATATATTTT. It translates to CASSLGGGGNTIYF.

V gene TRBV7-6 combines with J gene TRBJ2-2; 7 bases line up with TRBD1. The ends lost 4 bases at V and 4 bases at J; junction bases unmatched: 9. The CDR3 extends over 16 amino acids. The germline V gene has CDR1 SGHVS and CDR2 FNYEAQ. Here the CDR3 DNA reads TGTGCCAGCAGCTCCTGGACAGGTTCGGGCACCGGGGAGCTGTTTTTT. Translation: CASSSWTGSGTGELFF. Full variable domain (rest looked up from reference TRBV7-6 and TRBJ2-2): GAGVSQSPRYKVTKRGQDVALRCDPISGHVSLYWYRQALGQGPEFLTYFNYEAQQDKSGLPNDRFSAERPEGSISTLTIQRTEQRDSAMYRCASSSWTGSGTGELFFGEGSRLTVL.